Listed below are T cell receptor beta chains from one sample, sequenced in a study of blood T cell repertoires in COVID-19. TCRdb's table, derived via immunoSEQ multiplex PCR, lists solely in-frame clones and lacks some. Here the sample spans roughly 57,000 clones, around 89% being singletons. Sequenced material: peripheral blood. The receptors shown here come from a human donor in a cohort sampled during active COVID-19. CDR3s leave out the opening cysteine and the closing phenylalanine or tryptophan. D genes are given only for firm matches.

d_gene,j_gene,v_gene,CDR3aa
TRBD1,TRBJ2-7,TRBV6-1,ASSEGQGVLYEQY
TRBD1,TRBJ1-1,TRBV10-2,ATLPGQPSTEAF
TRBD1,TRBJ2-5,TRBV3-1/TRBV3-2,ASSFPGQGNQETQY
.,TRBJ2-7,TRBV6-2/TRBV6-3,ASSRDNLVYEQY
.,TRBJ2-7,TRBV4-1,ASSQERGTTGVYEQY
.,TRBJ1-2,TRBV9,ASSVEGAGAGGYT
.,TRBJ2-7,TRBV30,AWRWGLQNYEQY
.,TRBJ1-1,TRBV5-6,ASSLQMNTEAF
.,TRBJ2-3,TRBV11-2,ASSPRGTTDTQY
.,TRBJ1-1,TRBV10-3,AISEPPGTEAF
TRBD1,TRBJ1-1,TRBV6-5,ASRQTGDTEAF
.,TRBJ2-5,TRBV6-5,ASKGQVQETQY
.,TRBJ1-2,TRBV7-2,ASSPGLSNYGYT
TRBD1,TRBJ2-2,TRBV5-1,ASSVGQGAGTGELF
TRBD1,TRBJ1-2,TRBV9,ASSLDGDSYYGYT
.,TRBJ1-1,TRBV12-3/TRBV12-4,ATGGRYTEAF
.,TRBJ1-2,TRBV19,ASSIRSTSPNAYGYT
.,TRBJ1-4,TRBV7-6,ASSLGQRATNEKLF
TRBD1,TRBJ1-5,TRBV2,ASTADRGRNQPQH
.,TRBJ1-2,TRBV6-5,ASSSAGGYGYT
TRBD1,TRBJ2-2,TRBV25-1,ASKEDRANTGELF
.,TRBJ1-1,TRBV3-1/TRBV3-2,ASSQQGNTEAF
.,TRBJ2-5,TRBV4-1,ASSQEGGGAGAETQY
.,TRBJ2-7,TRBV19,ASSLAPSYEQY
.,TRBJ1-1,TRBV30,AFGGAAF
.,TRBJ2-5,TRBV13,ASSLVGGETQY
TRBD1,TRBJ2-1,TRBV5-1,ASSETGDNEQF
.,TRBJ1-5,TRBV20-1,SASRWFNQPQH
.,TRBJ1-1,TRBV6-2/TRBV6-3,ASTPFVNTEAF
.,TRBJ2-3,TRBV25-1,ASNELPGRGDTQY
.,TRBJ1-2,TRBV4-3,ASSHTPGRGYGYT
.,TRBJ1-3,TRBV4-3,ASSPETGSGNTIY
.,TRBJ1-4,TRBV30,AWSVSGYEKLF
.,TRBJ2-1,TRBV5-5,ASSLTPEPGNEQF
.,TRBJ2-1,TRBV6-6,ASRKFRADYNEQF
TRBD2,TRBJ2-2,TRBV30,AWKRAGGPNGELF
TRBD1,TRBJ1-2,TRBV6-5,ASSTDRGYGYT
TRBD2,TRBJ2-7,TRBV7-8,ASSLAVDGGFTYEQY
TRBD1,TRBJ2-5,TRBV6-5,ASSSLTTGFETQY
TRBD1,TRBJ2-7,TRBV18,ASSPPGQAPEQY
TRBD1,TRBJ2-1,TRBV5-6,ASSPDRIYNEQF
.,TRBJ2-2,TRBV11-3,ASSLGVAGAGNTGELF
TRBD2,TRBJ2-3,TRBV5-4,ASRDSGGSTDTQY
TRBD1,TRBJ2-5,TRBV4-3,ASSQGTGRQETQY
TRBD2,TRBJ2-3,TRBV9,ASSVASGGPTDTQY
TRBD1,TRBJ1-6,TRBV25-1,ASSEYSQGGSPLH
.,TRBJ1-6,TRBV27,ASSLAQSSYNSPLH
.,TRBJ1-3,TRBV28,ASLGNTIY
.,TRBJ2-5,TRBV6-2/TRBV6-3,ASSYPLGRQETQY
TRBD1,TRBJ2-5,TRBV19,ASSHRDRGHFGTETQY
TRBD1,TRBJ2-7,TRBV6-5,ASSYSSRGSHEQY
TRBD1,TRBJ2-5,TRBV7-6,ASSLFGTEQETQY
.,TRBJ2-7,TRBV5-1,ASSLGGRITYEQY
TRBD1,TRBJ2-1,TRBV27,ASSTGTGPYNEQF
TRBD1,TRBJ1-3,TRBV6-5,ASRDRAGNTIY
TRBD2,TRBJ2-2,TRBV18,ASSTKAGGTGELF
TRBD1,TRBJ2-7,TRBV2,ASSEVDRANEQY